This T cell receptor beta chain was sequenced for a study of T cell responses to AZD1222 COVID-19 vaccine. General study findings and limits: Compared with day 0, the breadth and depth of the Spike-specific TCR repertoire rose significantly after two doses of AZD1222. Sampling captured repertoires only after the peak T cell response.

Sequencing was performed with immunoSEQ multiplex PCR; in TCRdb, only in-frame clones are kept and a portion is missing. The repertoire consists of some 48,000 clones, with 70% to 90% occurring once and the leading ten covering 6.5% to 8.5%. This clone was seen a single time. The antigen is not known. CDR3 length: 14 amino acids. V shed 4 bases and J shed 2 bases, with 9 bases lying between them. Germline CDR1 is SGHDN and CDR2 is FVKESK. This TCR was recovered from an adult who received the AZD1222 COVID-19 vaccine. Source: peripheral blood, taken 28 days after the second AZD1222 dose. The V call is TRBV14, the J call TRBJ2-1, with a weak D call TRBD1 (6 bases). CDR3: CASSRDITYNEQFF. CDR3 sequence (DNA): TGTGCCAGCAGCCGGGACATCACCTACAATGAGCAGTTCTTC.